This record looks at one T cell receptor (beta chain) sequence and its context. Antigen specificity is unknown. These data are taken from a study of identical twins. General study points: Reduced insertions were recorded for abundant cord blood beta clonotypes, with no such pattern in memory repertoires.

TCRdb used MiXCR to reprocess the 5' RACE reads, holding one entry per CDR3 protein. The repertoire includes roughly 290,000 distinct CDR3 sequences, less than 9.5% of them detected once, and approximately 6.5% sits in the top ten. This CDR3 contains 13 residues. Germline CDR1 LGHDT, CDR2 YNNKEL (reference sequence). V lost 0 bases, J lost 10 bases, and 10 bases lay in between. This same sample was also taken into another study, of yellow fever vaccine responses in identical twins.

Sequenced sample: CD8+ T cells sorted from blood. This TCR was sampled from a woman between 18 and 29 years old in good health. The chain links TRBV3-1 to TRBJ2-1; no reliable D call. This chain's CDR3 is CASSQDPASEQFF. CDR3 nucleotides: TGTGCCAGCAGCCAAGATCCGGCGTCGGAGCAGTTCTTC.